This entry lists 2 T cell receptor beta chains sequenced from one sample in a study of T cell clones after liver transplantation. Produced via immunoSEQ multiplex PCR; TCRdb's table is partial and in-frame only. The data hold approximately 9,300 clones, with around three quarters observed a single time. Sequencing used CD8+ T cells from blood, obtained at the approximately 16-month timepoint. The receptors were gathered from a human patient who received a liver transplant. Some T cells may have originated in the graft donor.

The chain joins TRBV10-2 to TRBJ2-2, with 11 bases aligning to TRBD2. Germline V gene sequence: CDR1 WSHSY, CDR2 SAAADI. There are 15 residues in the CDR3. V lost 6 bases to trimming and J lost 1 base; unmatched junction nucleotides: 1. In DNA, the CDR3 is TGCGCCAGCAGAGGACTAGCGGGGAACACCGGGGAGCTGTTTTTT. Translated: CASRGLAGNTGELFF.

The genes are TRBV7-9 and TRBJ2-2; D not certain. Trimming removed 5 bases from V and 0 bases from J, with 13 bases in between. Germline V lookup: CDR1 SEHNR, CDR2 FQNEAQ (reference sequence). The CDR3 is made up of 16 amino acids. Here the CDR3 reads CASSPQLSANTGELFF. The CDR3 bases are TGTGCCAGCAGCCCTCAACTATCCGCGAACACCGGGGAGCTGTTTTTT.